One and the same sample provided the 24 T cell receptor beta chains below, sequenced in a study of PD-1 blockade in classical Hodgkin lymphoma. Every patient had relapsed following autologous stem cell transplantation, and cohorts differed in brentuximab vedotin exposure. Sequencing was performed with immunoSEQ multiplex PCR; in TCRdb, only in-frame clones are kept and a portion is missing. This table holds approximately 160,000 clones, about 78% found once. Sequencing was performed on peripheral blood mononuclear cells (PBMCs), taken before the second cycle of nivolumab. The receptor source for this set is a human donor with classical Hodgkin lymphoma.

V usage is TRBV4-3 and J usage is TRBJ1-5; D is unclear. The CDR3 sequence is 15 residues long. Germline V gene lookup returns CDR1 LGHNA and CDR2 YSLEER. Trimming cost V 0 bases and J 5 bases, with 11 bases left between them. For the CDR3, the DNA is TGCGCCAGCAGCCAAGATATGGATAGATATCAGCCCCAGCATTTT. As protein: CASSQDMDRYQPQHF.

The V and J genes are TRBV19 and TRBJ2-7, with 8 bases lining up with TRBD2. Germline trimming cut 8 bases from V and 4 bases from J; bases unmatched to any gene: 10. CDR1 is LNHDA and CDR2 is SQIVND in the germline V gene (reference sequence). The CDR3 length is 14 residues. The CDR3 region has the DNA TGTGCCAGTCGGGGGGGCTTCGGGCCATACGAGCAGTACTTC. This encodes CASRGGFGPYEQYF.

This sequence joins TRBV18 and TRBJ2-7; D not resolved. Trimming pared 2 bases from V and 1 base from J, leaving 6 bases between. Germline V gene sequence: CDR1 KGHSH, CDR2 LQKENI. The CDR3 totals 13 residues. The CDR3 DNA reads as TGTGCCAGCTCACCAGCGGAATCCTACGAGCAGTACTTC. Translating it yields CASSPAESYEQYF.

This clone was detected once. The V gene is TRBV5-6, the J gene TRBJ2-3; tentative D call: TRBD1 (6 bases). Germline V gene data show CDR1 as SGHDT and CDR2 as YYEEEE. The CDR3 is 15 residues long. V dropped 3 bases and J dropped 2 bases, with 13 bases sitting between them. The CDR3 sequence: CASSWDNGYTDTQYF. The CDR3 coding sequence is TGTGCCAGCAGCTGGGACAACGGGTACACAGATACGCAGTATTTT.

This clone was detected once. The rearrangement links TRBV7-6 to TRBJ1-1; TRBD1 agrees at 7 bases. The CDR3 extends over 14 amino acids. Germline V CDR1 and CDR2: SGHVS, FNYEAQ. The V gene end was trimmed by 3 bases and the J gene end by 1 base; junction bases not matched to a gene: 2. The CDR3 here is CASSFYRGNTEAFF. The CDR3 DNA sequence: TGTGCCAGCAGCTTTTACAGGGGGAACACTGAAGCTTTCTTT.

The CDR3 here is CASSGRIAGGQGTDTQYF. The CDR3, as DNA: TGTGCCAGTAGTGGCAGAATAGCGGGGGGGCAGGGCACAGATACGCAGTATTTT. V and J are TRBV19 and TRBJ2-3, with 11 bases matching TRBD2. Per the germline V gene, CDR1 is LNHDA and CDR2 is SQIVND (reference sequence). The CDR3 loop spans 18 amino acids. J was trimmed by 1 base and V by 5 bases; bases with no gene match: 11.

The table lists this clone with a few counts. Other DNA sequences from this sample encode an identical CDR3 as well. V gene TRBV10-3 combines with J gene TRBJ1-5; 7 bases align to TRBD1. The J segment lost 4 bases and the V segment lost 0 bases, leaving 0 bases of the junction unmatched. The CDR3 is 14 residues long. CDR1 and CDR2 from the germline V gene are ENHRY and SYGVKD. The CDR3 sequence: CAISESDRNQPQHF. The DNA of the CDR3 is TGTGCCATCAGTGAGTCGGACAGGAATCAGCCCCAGCATTTT.

This rearrangement joins TRBV6-6 to TRBJ2-2; D remains unclear. The ends were cut back, 10 bases at V and 6 bases at J, with 9 bases in the middle. Germline values: CDR1 MNHNY, CDR2 SVGAGI (reference sequence). The CDR3 loop spans 11 amino acids. The CDR3 DNA reads as TGTGCCACCCTTAGGTCCGGGGAGCTGTTTTTT. Its protein is CATLRSGELFF.

This clone was recorded a few times. V gene TRBV27 combines with J gene TRBJ2-7; TRBD1 is a possible D gene (6 bases). This CDR3 comprises 14 residues. V gave up 1 base and J gave up 3 bases, with 10 bases separating them. Germline V gene sequence: CDR1 MNHEY, CDR2 SMNVEV (reference sequence). The CDR3 DNA reads as TGTGCCAGCAGTTTATGGGCAGGGGTCTACGAGCAGTACTTC. This encodes CASSLWAGVYEQYF.

The chain recombines TRBV7-9 with TRBJ1-2, with D maybe TRBD1 (5 bases). Germline CDR1 SEHNR, CDR2 FQNEAQ (reference sequence). This CDR3 region has 14 residues. V was pared by 5 bases and J by 4 bases, with 14 bases between. The CDR3 DNA follows: TGTGCCAGCAGCGCCCCCGGGACGGTCTATGGCTACACCTTC. Protein sequence: CASSAPGTVYGYTF.

The chain combines TRBV6-6 with TRBJ1-3; 7 bases map to TRBD1. The CDR3 contains 14 residues. CDR1 is MNHNY and CDR2 is SVGAGI in the germline V gene (reference sequence). J lost 4 bases, V lost 3 bases, and 3 bases had no gene match. CDR3 sequence reads: CASSYQGDGNTIYF. DNA for the CDR3: TGTGCCAGCAGTTATCAGGGGGACGGAAACACCATATATTTT.

V gene TRBV11-3 combines with J gene TRBJ2-2; TRBD1 agrees at 7 bases. Germline lookup yields CDR1 SGHNT and CDR2 YENEEA. This CDR3 comprises 15 residues. Trimming took 6 bases from V and 0 from J; bases not matched to a gene: 4. CDR3 DNA sequence: TGTGCCAGCAGATCCGGGACAGCGAACACCGGGGAGCTGTTTTTT. It codes for CASRSGTANTGELFF.

This chain links TRBV5-8 with TRBJ2-2; D perhaps matches TRBD2 (5 bases). Trimming took off 3 bases at V and 2 bases at J, with 11 bases between the two ends. This CDR3 spans 15 amino acids. The germline V gene encodes CDR1 SGHTS and CDR2 YDEGEE. The CDR3 is CASSSRTGNTGELFF. The CDR3, as DNA: TGTGCCAGCAGCTCCAGGACTGGAAACACCGGGGAGCTGTTTTTT.

This clone was counted only a few times. The chain combines TRBV7-2 with TRBJ2-1; TRBD2 agrees at 14 bases. J was trimmed by 10 bases and V by 4 bases; bases with no gene match: 9. This CDR3 comprises 16 residues. In germline, CDR1 is SGHTA, CDR2 FQGNSA. This CDR3 is CASSSGTSGRVGEQFF. Here the CDR3 DNA reads TGTGCCAGCAGCTCCGGGACTAGCGGGAGAGTGGGGGAGCAGTTCTTC.

The V and J genes are TRBV19 and TRBJ2-2; D unclear. The CDR3 has 13 amino acids. V lost 8 bases, J lost 6 bases, and 13 bases lay in between. Germline-derived CDR1 and CDR2 are LNHDA and SQIVND (reference sequence). CDR3 sequence (DNA): TGTGCCAGTTATGAGCTGTGGGCCGGGGAGCTGTTTTTT. Residues: CASYELWAGELFF.

The chain employs TRBV10-3 and TRBJ1-1; 7 bases line up with TRBD1. Trimming removed 2 bases from V and 1 base from J; junction bases left unmatched: 13. Germline-derived CDR1 and CDR2 are ENHRY and SYGVKD. The CDR3 runs 18 residues. In DNA, the CDR3 is TGTGCCATCAGTGAGGTGGGGTTAGGGGGCGCAGGGAACACTGAAGCTTTCTTT. Its translation: CAISEVGLGGAGNTEAFF.

The count of this clone is one. The V gene is TRBV19, the J gene TRBJ2-3, with D perhaps given as TRBD1 or TRBD2 (5 bases each). Germline V gene data show CDR1 as LNHDA and CDR2 as SQIVND (reference sequence). CDR3 size: 17 residues. Trimming removed 4 bases from V and 1 base from J, with 18 bases in between. The CDR3: CASSKGRDHVGTDTQYF. The CDR3 coding sequence is TGTGCCAGTAGTAAGGGACGGGATCATGTCGGCACAGATACGCAGTATTTT.

The V gene is TRBV18, the J gene TRBJ1-4; D gene unclear. The V gene lost 3 bases and the J gene lost 8 bases, with 7 bases spanning the gap. The CDR3 is 12 residues long. Per the germline V gene, CDR1 is KGHSH and CDR2 is LQKENI. The CDR3 loop reads CASSPDREKLFF. The CDR3, as DNA: TGTGCCAGCTCACCGGATAGGGAAAAACTGTTTTTT.

The V gene is TRBV23-1, the J gene TRBJ2-4; 8 positions agree with TRBD1. TRBV23-1 carries the ORF label, with uncertain function. The CDR3 covers 16 residues. The V gene end was trimmed by 6 bases and the J gene end by 0 bases; junction bases not matched to a gene: 7. CDR3 loop: CASRGDRPLAKNIQYF. The CDR3, as DNA: TGCGCCAGCAGGGGGGACAGGCCTCTAGCCAAAAACATTCAGTACTTC.

V gene TRBV1 combines with J gene TRBJ2-1; TRBD2 was called by the table and not checked on the DNA. TRBV1 is a listed pseudogene. The CDR3 has 17 amino acids. For the CDR3, the DNA is TGCACCAGCAGCCAAAGGGACGGGACTAGCGGGGGGCCCACCCGGTTCTTC. Translating it yields CTSSQRDGTSGGPTRFF.

The chain links TRBV5-1 to TRBJ1-5; D gene unclear. Trimming pared 0 bases from V and 0 bases from J, leaving 1 base between. This CDR3 has 13 residues. Germline-derived CDR1 and CDR2 are SGHRS and YFSETQ. The CDR3 sequence: CASSLASNQPQHF. In DNA form, the CDR3 reads TGCGCCAGCAGCTTGGCTAGCAATCAGCCCCAGCATTTT.

The chain recombines TRBV6-5 with TRBJ2-2; TRBD1 matches at 8 bases. From germline, CDR1 is MNHEY and CDR2 SVGAGI. Trimming took 4 bases from V and 6 from J; bases not matched to a gene: 1. There are 13 residues in the CDR3. The CDR3: CASSLTGAGELFF. CDR3 sequence (DNA): TGTGCCAGCAGTTTGACAGGGGCCGGGGAGCTGTTTTTT.

The chain has TRBV7-3 and TRBJ2-3; TRBD2 agrees at 10 bases. The length of the CDR3 is 16 residues. From germline, CDR1 is SGHTA and CDR2 FQGTGA. V gave up 4 bases and J gave up 6 bases; unmatched junction bases: 10. For the CDR3, the DNA is TGTGCCAGCAGCTGGGGAGCGGGAGGGCCGGGGGATACGCAGTATTTT. Translated: CASSWGAGGPGDTQYF.

CDR3 in DNA: TGTGCCTGGAGTGGAGGTCTCTCCTACGAGCAGTACTTC. It is translated as CAWSGGLSYEQYF. The chain is built from TRBV30 and TRBJ2-7; D unclear. The length of the CDR3 is 13 residues. Germline V gives CDR1 GTSNPN, CDR2 SVGIG (reference sequence). The V end lost 1 base, the J end lost 0 bases, and 7 bases lay between the germline ends.